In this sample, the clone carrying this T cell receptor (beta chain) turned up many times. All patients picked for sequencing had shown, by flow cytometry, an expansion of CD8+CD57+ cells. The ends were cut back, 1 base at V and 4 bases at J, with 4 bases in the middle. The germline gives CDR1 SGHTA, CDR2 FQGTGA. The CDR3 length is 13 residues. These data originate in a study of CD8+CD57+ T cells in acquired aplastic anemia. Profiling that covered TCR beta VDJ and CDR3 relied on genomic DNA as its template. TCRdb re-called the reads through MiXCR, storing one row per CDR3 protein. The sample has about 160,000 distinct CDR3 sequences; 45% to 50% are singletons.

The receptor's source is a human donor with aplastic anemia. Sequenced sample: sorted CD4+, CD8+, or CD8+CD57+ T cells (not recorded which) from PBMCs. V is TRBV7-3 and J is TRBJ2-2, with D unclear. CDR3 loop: CASSLSSTGELFF. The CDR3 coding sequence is TGTGCCAGCAGCTTAAGCAGCACCGGGGAGCTGTTTTTT.